This TCR beta chain was sequenced for a study of persistence of HIV-infected CD4 T cells. About the research overall: Median time on suppressive ART was seven to nine years.

This nonspecific control used anti-CD3/anti-CD28 bead stimulation of CD4+ T cells. CD4+ T cells upregulating both CD40 ligand and CD69 were sorted as responding cells. A word on this clone: The antigen is unknown.

The immunoSEQ assay was version 4, run in survey mode. TCRdb's copy holds only in-frame clones and misses some; the assay was immunoSEQ multiplex PCR. The data contain some 40,000 clones, 91% of them singletons. CDR1 and CDR2 from the germline V gene are MGHRA and YSYEKL. CDR3 size: 14 residues. V shed 0 bases and J shed 4 bases, with 9 bases lying between them. The chain employs TRBV4-1 and TRBJ1-2, with unresolved D. Here the sequenced sample was CD4+ T cells sorted from PBMCs after approximately 19-hour stimulation, taken from a patient who received antiretroviral therapy. The source is an adult man with HIV who was CMV-seropositive. The CDR3 sequence is CASSQDSGFYGYTF. CDR3 bases: TGCGCCAGCAGCCAAGATTCGGGGTTCTATGGCTACACCTTC.